These T cell receptor beta chains were read from a single sample in a study of T cells in Graves' hyperthyroidism and ophthalmopathy. Each CDR3 protein gets one entry after TCRdb re-called the multiplex PCR reads with MiXCR. The data hold a few hundred thousand distinct CDR3 sequences, with 16% observed a single time. Sequencing input: blood. These receptors were obtained from a woman aged 25 to 39 with Graves' ophthalmopathy. Both conserved end residues are part of each CDR3. The D gene is left open where the match is weak. Some rows mark clone size as missing; the rest say once, few, many or name a class of expanded clone.

d_call,j_call,v_call,clone_size,cdr3_aa,cdr3_nt
.,TRBJ2-1,TRBV19,.,CASKKGNEQFF,TGTGCCAGTAAAAAGGGAAATGAGCAGTTCTTC
TRBD1,TRBJ2-5,TRBV20-1,many,CSARGQGWQETQYF,TGCAGTGCTAGGGGACAGGGTTGGCAAGAGACCCAGTACTTC
.,TRBJ2-2,TRBV14,few,CASSQDQAGYTGELFF,TGTGCCAGCAGCCAAGATCAGGCAGGGTACACCGGGGAGCTGTTTTTT
TRBD1,TRBJ2-7,TRBV27,.,CASSPRLGQGDEQYF,TGTGCCAGCAGTCCTCGTTTGGGACAGGGTGACGAGCAGTACTTC
TRBD1,TRBJ2-7,TRBV5-5,many,CASSAGQGGSGEQYF,TGTGCCAGCAGCGCGGGACAGGGGGGGTCTGGCGAGCAGTACTTC
.,TRBJ2-7,TRBV12-3/TRBV12-4,many,CASSQDTRSYEQYF,TGTGCCAGCAGCCAGGACACCCGCTCCTACGAGCAGTACTTC
TRBD1,TRBJ2-3,TRBV24-1,.,CATMDRAQPGDTQYF,TGTGCCACCATGGACAGGGCCCAACCAGGGGATACGCAGTATTTT
.,TRBJ2-5,TRBV7-2,.,CASSLAEKETQYF,TGTGCCAGCAGCTTAGCGGAGAAAGAGACCCAGTACTTC
.,TRBJ2-7,TRBV28,once,CANTALGVSYEQYF,TGTGCCAACACCGCCCTCGGGGTGTCATACGAGCAGTACTTC
.,TRBJ2-3,TRBV5-6,.,CASSLTLPSTDTQYF,TGTGCCAGCAGCTTGACTCTCCCTAGCACAGATACGCAGTATTTT
TRBD1,TRBJ2-7,TRBV20-1,many,CSAEDRGVYEQYF,TGCAGTGCTGAGGACAGGGGGGTCTACGAGCAGTACTTC
.,TRBJ2-5,TRBV7-2,many,CASSGTSQETQYF,TGTGCCAGCAGCGGGACTTCCCAAGAGACCCAGTACTTC
.,TRBJ1-1,TRBV4-2,.,CASSQGSIMNTEAFF,TGTGCCAGCAGCCAAGGTTCGATTATGAACACTGAAGCTTTCTTT
.,TRBJ2-7,TRBV12-5,few,CASGSHPDRINSRAYEQYF,TGTGCTAGTGGTTCCCACCCCGACAGGATTAATTCTAGGGCCTACGAGCAGTACTTC
.,TRBJ1-2,TRBV5-1,.,CASSRYGTARDGYTF,TGCGCCAGCAGCCGGTATGGGACCGCCAGAGATGGCTACACCTTC
.,TRBJ1-6,TRBV27,.,CASSFGQNSPLHF,TGTGCCAGCAGTTTCGGACAGAATTCACCCCTCCACTTT
TRBD2,TRBJ2-7,TRBV30,.,CAWSVRGAGGSYEQYF,TGTGCCTGGAGTGTACGGGGAGCGGGAGGGAGCTACGAGCAGTACTTC
TRBD2,TRBJ2-2,TRBV2,many,CASESGRGYTGELFF,TGTGCCTCGGAGAGCGGGAGAGGATACACCGGGGAGCTGTTTTTT
.,TRBJ2-2,TRBV28,.,CASSPTAPNTGELFF,TGTGCCAGCAGTCCGACAGCCCCGAACACCGGGGAGCTGTTTTTT
.,TRBJ2-5,TRBV2,many,CASTSDRSSGETQYF,TGTGCCAGCACCTCAGACAGGTCCTCAGGGGAGACCCAGTACTTC
.,TRBJ2-3,TRBV20-1,many,CSARVRGSGTSTDTQYF,TGCAGTGCTAGAGTCCGAGGTAGCGGAACTAGCACAGATACGCAGTATTTT
TRBD2,TRBJ2-5,TRBV29-1,many,CSGARTSEETQYF,TGCAGCGGTGCCCGGACTAGCGAAGAGACCCAGTACTTC
.,TRBJ2-7,TRBV20-1,.,CSARGLTTNLGYEQCF,TGCAGTGCTAGAGGCCTGACTACTAACCTTGGCTACGAGCAGTGCTTC
TRBD1,TRBJ2-6,TRBV4-1,few,CASSQGFIGTGGWSGANVLTF,TGCGCCAGCAGCCAAGGATTTATAGGGACAGGGGGCTGGTCTGGGGCCAACGTCCTGACTTTC
.,TRBJ1-3,TRBV20-1,many,CSALTALSGNTIYF,TGCAGTGCCCTGACGGCGCTCTCTGGAAACACCATATATTTT
TRBD2,TRBJ2-1,TRBV27,few,CASSSRLAGLNEQFF,TGTGCCAGCAGTTCACGACTAGCGGGACTCAATGAGCAGTTCTTC
TRBD1,TRBJ2-7,TRBV2,many,CASSGPTGFSYEQYF,TGTGCCAGCAGTGGCCCGACAGGGTTCTCCTACGAGCAGTACTTC
.,TRBJ1-4,TRBV6-1,.,CASSQDTTNEKPFF,TGTGCCAGCAGCCAAGACACAACTAATGAAAAACCGTTTTTT
.,TRBJ1-4,TRBV28,.,CASSLGGRDEKLFF,TGTGCCAGCAGTTTAGGAGGCAGGGACGAAAAACTGTTTTTT
TRBD2,TRBJ2-3,TRBV20-1,many,CSARDSAGGTDTQYF,TGCAGTGCTAGAGATTCAGCGGGAGGCACAGATACGCAGTATTTT
.,TRBJ1-2,TRBV6-2/TRBV6-3,.,CASTNPTEYYGYTF,TGTGCCAGCACTAATCCGACTGAGTACTATGGCTACACCTTC
.,TRBJ1-5,TRBV11-2,few,CASSLLVGEPQHF,TGTGCCAGCAGCTTATTGGTTGGAGAACCCCAGCATTTT
TRBD1,TRBJ1-1,TRBV20-1,many,CSAKRQGGTEAFF,TGCAGTGCTAAACGACAGGGTGGCACTGAAGCTTTCTTT
.,TRBJ1-5,TRBV6-2/TRBV6-3,many,CASSFRASNQPQHF,TGTGCCAGCAGCTTCAGGGCAAGCAATCAGCCCCAGCATTTT
TRBD1,TRBJ1-1,TRBV12-3/TRBV12-4,many,CASRETDRVRAEAFF,TGTGCCAGCAGAGAGACGGACAGGGTGAGGGCTGAAGCTTTCTTT
.,TRBJ1-2,TRBV6-5,.,CASSYSAPGHPNYGYTF,TGTGCCAGCAGTTACTCCGCGCCGGGACACCCAAACTATGGCTACACCTTC
.,TRBJ1-1,TRBV18,many,CASSPGENTEAFF,TGTGCCAGCTCACCAGGGGAGAACACTGAAGCTTTCTTT
TRBD1,TRBJ2-7,TRBV13,many,CASSSSGTDSYEQYF,TGTGCCAGCAGCTCTTCCGGGACAGACTCCTACGAGCAGTACTTC
.,TRBJ2-5,TRBV27,many,CASSPTQGAGTQYF,TGTGCCAGCAGTCCAACGCAAGGCGCGGGGACCCAGTACTTC
.,TRBJ1-3,TRBV6-1,few,CASSQANPGSGNTIYF,TGTGCCAGCAGCCAGGCGAATCCAGGCTCTGGAAACACCATATATTTT
.,TRBJ1-5,TRBV7-9,.,CASSLGDTFNQPQHF,TGTGCCAGCAGCTTAGGTGACACCTTCAATCAGCCCCAGCATTTT
TRBD2,TRBJ2-3,TRBV3-1,many,CASSQRRLAGRDTQYF,TGTGCCAGCAGCCAGAGGAGACTAGCGGGGCGAGATACGCAGTATTTT
TRBD1,TRBJ2-7,TRBV6-1,many,CASRDHRGQYEQYF,TGTGCCAGCAGAGACCACAGGGGGCAATACGAGCAGTACTTC
.,TRBJ2-1,TRBV28,many,CAARASGGLYNEQFF,TGTGCCGCCAGGGCCTCTGGGGGACTCTACAATGAGCAGTTCTTC
.,TRBJ2-5,TRBV5-4,.,CASSLVDPGETQYF,TGTGCCAGCAGCTTGGTGGACCCGGGAGAGACCCAGTACTTC
.,TRBJ2-5,TRBV11-2,many,CASSMGYQETQYF,TGTGCCAGCAGCATGGGGTACCAAGAGACCCAGTACTTC
.,TRBJ2-7,TRBV29-1,.,CSVFKGSSYEQYF,TGCAGCGTTTTTAAGGGCAGTTCCTACGAGCAGTACTTC
.,TRBJ2-7,TRBV7-2,many,CASSLIQGLHEQYF,TGTGCCAGCAGCTTAATCCAGGGGTTGCACGAGCAGTACTTC
TRBD1,TRBJ1-1,TRBV29-1,many,CSVGGTGTEAFF,TGCAGCGTTGGGGGGACAGGGACTGAAGCTTTCTTT
.,TRBJ2-5,TRBV19,.,CASSIGGFEAETQYF,TGTGCCAGTAGTATCGGAGGGTTCGAGGCAGAGACCCAGTACTTC
TRBD1,TRBJ2-7,TRBV20-1,many,CSFGQVTEEQYF,TGCAGTTTCGGACAGGTTACGGAGGAGCAGTACTTC
.,TRBJ2-7,TRBV6-2/TRBV6-3,.,CASSYVGREQYF,TGTGCCAGCAGTTATGTGGGACGCGAGCAGTACTTC
TRBD2,TRBJ2-1,TRBV20-1,many,CSARDPPGLAGAEQFF,TGCAGTGCTAGAGACCCACCGGGACTAGCGGGAGCGGAGCAGTTCTTC
TRBD1,TRBJ2-1,TRBV28,many,CASSFVRGQGRSYNEQFF,TGTGCCAGCAGCTTCGTCAGGGGACAGGGTCGGTCCTACAATGAGCAGTTCTTC